Each of the 3 T cell receptor beta chains below was sequenced from the same sample in a study of CD4 T cell repertoires in COVID-19. Data came from immunoSEQ multiplex PCR; TCRdb stores just in-frame clones and leaves some out. The sample carries tens of thousands of clones, around four fifths recorded once. The specimen comprised CD4+ T cells from peripheral blood, sampled after recovery from COVID-19. The source is a human donor who had COVID-19.

This sequence joins TRBV6-1 and TRBJ2-1; a weak D match, TRBD2 (5 bases). V shed 2 bases and J shed 7 bases, with 18 bases lying between them. Germline V CDR1 and CDR2: MNHNS, SASEGT. CDR3 length: 16 amino acids. The CDR3 coding sequence is TGTGCCAGCAGTGAACGTACGGCTAGCCGGCAAAATGAGCAGTTCTTC. It is translated as CASSERTASRQNEQFF.

The chain employs TRBV12-3 or TRBV12-4 and TRBJ1-1, with D possibly matching TRBD1 (5 bases). V lost 7 bases to trimming and J lost 4 bases, with 13 bases between them. CDR3 length: 13 residues. In DNA form, the CDR3 reads TGTGCCAGCACCACAGGACTATTCACTGAAGCTTTCTTT. Translated: CASTTGLFTEAFF.

The rearrangement joins TRBV5-4 to TRBJ2-7, with D perhaps given as TRBD1 or TRBD2 (5 bases each). Germline V gives CDR1 SGHNT, CDR2 YYREEE (reference sequence). Trimming left V 0 bases short and J 3 bases short, with 10 bases between. The CDR3 has 14 amino acids. CDR3 amino acids: CASSLAGTYYEQYF. The CDR3 nucleotides read TGTGCCAGCAGCTTGGCCGGGACCTACTACGAGCAGTACTTC.